This entry lists 22 T cell receptor beta chains sequenced from one sample in a study of T cells in Graves' hyperthyroidism and ophthalmopathy. RNA transcripts yielded amplified TCR beta CDR3 regions. Using the HTBI primer set, a first-round RT-PCR was run on the TCR CDR3. TCRdb re-called the multiplex PCR reads through MiXCR, storing one row per CDR3 protein. The sample includes approximately 560,000 distinct CDR3 sequences, approximately 14% of them seen just once. The sample taken for sequencing was blood. The receptors were gathered from a woman aged 25 to 45 with Graves' hyperthyroidism.

Concerning this clonotype itself: This may come from a read error, since a much larger clone is one base off. The chain's CDR3 is CAISEPLQPKYNGQFF. Written as DNA, the CDR3 is TGTGCCATCAGTGAACCCCTACAACCGAAATACAATGGGCAGTTCTTC. V is TRBV10-3 and J is TRBJ2-1; no clear D. CDR1 and CDR2 from the germline V gene are ENHRY and SYGVKD. This CDR3 is built from 16 residues.

The count of this clonotype is one. This sequence joins TRBV29-1 and TRBJ2-4; TRBD1 matches 8 bases. CDR1 SQVTM and CDR2 ANQGSEA come from the germline V gene. Unmatched junction bases numbered 9, after V lost 4 bases and J lost 1 base. The CDR3 is made up of 16 amino acids. The CDR3 nucleotides are TGCAGCGTTGGGCAGGGGGCGAGGAGTGCCAAAAACATTCAGTACTTC. It translates to CSVGQGARSAKNIQYF.

In this sample, this clonotype turned up many times. The gene calls are TRBV7-2 and TRBJ2-1, with TRBD2 matching 7 bases. From germline, CDR1 is SGHTA and CDR2 FQGNSA. CDR3 length equals 15 residues. Trimming at V came to 3 bases and at J to 6 bases, leaving 8 bases not matched to a gene. CDR3 DNA sequence: TGTGCCAGCAGCTTGGGGGGGGTAAGGCGCAATGAGCAGTTCTTC. This gives the protein CASSLGGVRRNEQFF.

This clonotype was counted between two and nine times. The gene calls are TRBV11-2 and TRBJ2-1, with 8 bases identical to TRBD2. V lost 1 base and J lost 15; bases outside the gene matches: 11. CDR3 size: 14 residues. Germline CDR1 and CDR2: SGHAT and FQNNGV. This CDR3 reads CASSLGRSGKGGFF. In nucleotides, the CDR3 is TGTGCCAGCAGCTTAGGCCGTAGCGGGAAGGGGGGGTTCTTC.

This clonotype appeared many times. The J gene is TRBJ1-1, the V gene TRBV5-1; the D gene is possibly TRBD1 (6 bases). Trimming pared 4 bases from V and 4 bases from J, leaving 14 bases between. Germline-derived CDR1 and CDR2 are SGHRS and YFSETQ. The CDR3 sequence is 14 residues long. Here the CDR3 reads CASSTTGYSTEAFF. CDR3 bases: TGCGCCAGCAGCACTACAGGGTATAGCACTGAAGCTTTCTTT.

Notes on this clonotype: Possible read error: a much larger clone is one base away. This sequence joins TRBV24-1 and TRBJ2-2; 10 bases are a match to TRBD2. The CDR3 has 16 amino acids. After removal of 3 bases from V and 5 bases from J, the junction contained 5 bases not matched to a gene. Germline V gene sequence: CDR1 KGHDR, CDR2 SFDVKD. This CDR3 reads CATSDPQLAGTGELFF. In nucleotides, the CDR3 is TGTGCCACCAGTGATCCCCAACTAGCGGGGACCGGGGAGCTGTTTTTT.

For this clonotype: A clone one base away is much larger, so this may be a read error. The chain carries TRBV28 and TRBJ1-3; the D gene is possibly TRBD1 (5 bases). CDR1 MDHEN and CDR2 SYDVKM come from the germline V gene. CDR3 length: 16 residues. The ends were cut back, 3 bases at V and 0 bases at J, with 12 bases in the middle. The CDR3 DNA is TGTGCCAGCAGTTTCGCCGACAGCCGCTCTGGAAACACCATATATTTT. This sequence encodes CASSFADSRSGNTIYF.

The V and J genes are TRBV20-1 and TRBJ2-7, with 12 positions matching TRBD2. Unmatched junction bases numbered 4, after V lost 6 bases and J lost 1 base. The CDR3 runs to 14 residues. Germline values: CDR1 DFQATT, CDR2 SNEGSKA (reference sequence). The CDR3 nucleotides read TGCAGTGCCAAACTAGCGGGAGGTTCCTACGAGCAGTACTTC. Its translation is CSAKLAGGSYEQYF.

In this sample, this clonotype turned up many times. The chain links TRBV20-1 to TRBJ2-3; TRBD1 agrees at 7 bases. Germline loops: CDR1 DFQATT, CDR2 SNEGSKA (reference sequence). The CDR3 sequence is 14 residues long. Trimming at V came to 5 bases and at J to 2 bases, leaving 7 bases not matched to a gene. DNA for the CDR3: TGCAGTGCTGACCGACAGGGCCCCACAGATACGCAGTATTTT. Translation gives CSADRQGPTDTQYF.

The V call is TRBV24-1, the J call TRBJ1-2, with 9 bases matching TRBD1. Germline-derived CDR1 and CDR2 are KGHDR and SFDVKD. With 6 bases clipped from V and 7 bases from J, the junction kept 5 bases outside the gene matches. There are 13 residues in the CDR3. This CDR3 is CATSLGTGFGYTF. The CDR3 coding sequence is TGTGCCACCAGTTTGGGGACAGGGTTTGGCTACACCTTC.

This clonotype turned up a few times. V and J are TRBV6-1 and TRBJ1-1, with 9 nucleotides matching TRBD1. Germline CDR1 and CDR2: MNHNS and SASEGT. With V trimmed by 5 bases and J by 3 bases, 10 bases remained unmatched. This CDR3 comprises 16 residues. Here the CDR3 DNA reads TGTGCCAGCAGTTATCCGACAGGGGGAAGGGACACTGAAGCTTTCTTT. Its translation: CASSYPTGGRDTEAFF.

This clonotype was seen ten or more times. V gene TRBV18 combines with J gene TRBJ1-5; D gene ambiguous. The V end was cut by 11 bases, the J end by 2 bases, with 10 bases between. Germline lookup yields CDR1 KGHSH and CDR2 LQKENI. CDR3 length: 12 amino acids. The CDR3 bases are TGTGCCTCAGGCGAGGGCAATCAGCCCCAGCATTTT. Amino acid sequence: CASGEGNQPQHF. The whole variable domain, remainder taken from reference TRBV18 and TRBJ1-5, is NAGVMQNPRHLVRRRGQEARLRCSPMKGHSHVYWYRQLPEEGLKFMVYLQKENIIDESGMPKERFSAEFPKEGPSILRIQQVVRGDSAAYFCASGEGNQPQHFGDGTRLSIL.

The chain is built from TRBV6-2 or TRBV6-3 and TRBJ2-5; 13 positions agree with TRBD2. CDR3 length equals 17 residues. V lost 6 bases and J lost 4; bases outside the gene matches: 11. Germline V gives CDR1 MNHEY, CDR2 SVGEGT. The CDR3 is CASRQTSGRTPGETQYF. The CDR3 DNA reads TGTGCCAGCAGGCAGACTAGCGGGAGGACGCCAGGAGAGACCCAGTACTTC.

Many counts were recorded for this clonotype. The V and J genes are TRBV12-3 or TRBV12-4 and TRBJ2-6; D tentatively fits TRBD1 or TRBD2 (5 bases each). The CDR3 runs 17 residues. Trimming took off 7 bases at V and 3 bases at J, with 19 bases between the two ends. CDR3 residues: CASNGADDPLGANVLTF. CDR3 bases: TGTGCCAGCAACGGGGCGGACGACCCCCTTGGGGCCAACGTCCTGACTTTC.

This clonotype has a count of ten or more. The rearrangement uses TRBV27 and TRBJ2-5; TRBD1 is a possible D gene (5 bases). This CDR3 has 15 amino acids. The V gene lost 3 bases and the J gene lost 2 bases, with 13 bases spanning the gap. Germline V gene lookup returns CDR1 MNHEY and CDR2 SMNVEV (reference sequence). CDR3 sequence: CASSLGTPGQETQYF. CDR3 nucleotides: TGTGCCAGCAGTTTGGGAACCCCAGGGCAAGAGACCCAGTACTTC.

This clonotype was seen at least ten times. J is TRBJ1-2 and V is TRBV7-9, with D hard to call. V was clipped by 8 bases and J by 2 bases, with 12 bases between them. CDR1 SEHNR and CDR2 FQNEAQ come from the germline V gene (reference sequence). This CDR3 has 13 residues. The CDR3 region is CASSSTANYGYTF. In DNA, the CDR3 is TGTGCCAGCTCATCTACAGCAAACTATGGCTACACCTTC.

This chain links TRBV7-9 with TRBJ2-5, with 15 bases matching TRBD2. V gave up 3 bases and J gave up 7 bases; unmatched junction bases: 6. Germline lookup yields CDR1 SEHNR and CDR2 FQNEAQ (reference sequence). This CDR3 has 16 residues. CDR3 nucleotides: TGTGCCAGCAGCTTGCATGGGACTAGCGGGGGGCCGACCCAGTACTTC. Amino acid sequence: CASSLHGTSGGPTQYF.

In its sample, this clonotype was seen many times. CDR3 loop: CASSLGTRGHEQYF. For the CDR3, the DNA is TGTGCCAGCAGTTTGGGGACTAGGGGGCACGAGCAGTACTTC. J is TRBJ2-7 and V is TRBV27, with a weak D call TRBD2 (8 bases). The germline V gene has CDR1 MNHEY and CDR2 SMNVEV (reference sequence). The CDR3 is made up of 14 amino acids. The V end was cut by 3 bases, the J end by 5 bases, with 14 bases between.

This clonotype was observed at least ten times. The chain links TRBV7-2 to TRBJ2-7, with 8 bases that match TRBD1. Germline values: CDR1 SGHTA, CDR2 FQGNSA. V dropped 1 base and J dropped 3; count of bases not matched to a gene: 11. The CDR3 contains 17 residues. The CDR3 coding sequence is TGTGCCAGCAGCTTAGTAAACCAGGGGGCGCAAGTCTACGAGCAGTACTTC. Translating gives CASSLVNQGAQVYEQYF.

Ten or more counts support this clonotype. This chain's CDR3 is CASSWGGGGGYEQYF. The CDR3, as DNA: TGTGCCAGCAGCTGGGGCGGCGGGGGCGGGTACGAGCAGTACTTC. This rearrangement joins TRBV5-5 to TRBJ2-7; maybe TRBD2 (7 bases). Germline V gene sequence: CDR1 SGHKS, CDR2 YYEKEE (reference sequence). V was trimmed by 3 bases and J by 4 bases, leaving 17 bases between them. CDR3 length equals 15 residues.

In its sample, this clonotype was seen a few times. The J gene is TRBJ2-7, the V gene TRBV15; no definite D call. V was trimmed by 0 bases and J by 3 bases, leaving 9 bases between them. The length of the CDR3 is 14 residues. CDR1 and CDR2 from the germline V gene are LNHNV and YYDKDF (reference sequence). The CDR3 DNA sequence: TGTGCCACCAGCAGAGAGGCCTACTACTACGAGCAGTACTTC. This sequence encodes CATSREAYYYEQYF. Filled out from reference TRBV15 and TRBJ2-7, the complete variable domain reads DAMVIQNPRYQVTQFGKPVTLSCSQTLNHNVMYWYQQKSSQAPKLLFHYYDKDFNNEADTPDNFQSRRPNTSFCFLDIRSPGLGDTAMYLCATSREAYYYEQYFGPGTRLTVT.

The chain is built from TRBV20-1 and TRBJ2-7; D gene uncertain. CDR1 is DFQATT, CDR2 SNEGSKA, per germline (reference sequence). This CDR3 spans 12 amino acids. Trimming took off 4 bases at V and 6 bases at J, with 13 bases between the two ends. The CDR3 nucleotides are TGCAGTGCTACGCCGCACGCGGTCGAGCAGTACTTC. Protein: CSATPHAVEQYF.